One sample yielded the 7 T cell receptor beta chains listed below, sequenced in a study of cytotoxic CD8 clonotypes in ibrutinib-treated CLL. The assay was immunoSEQ multiplex PCR, and TCRdb's table has in-frame clones only and misses some. This sample carries about 24,000 clones, approximately 71% of them seen once, and the ten largest clones take about half. This sample comprised PBMCs, obtained after 12 months of ibrutinib treatment. All receptors come from a human donor with chronic lymphocytic leukemia.

The chain joins TRBV11-2 to TRBJ2-2; weak D call: TRBD2 (5 bases). Germline V gene data show CDR1 as SGHAT and CDR2 as FQNNGV. The CDR3 spans 17 residues. Trimming took 8 bases from V and 0 from J, leaving 19 bases between them. The DNA of the CDR3 is TGTGCCAGCGCCAATCGAGGGAGTCTCGCGAACACCGGGGAGCTGTTTTTT. This gives the protein CASANRGSLANTGELFF.

This rearrangement joins TRBV20-1 to TRBJ2-1; no firm D call. V dropped 5 bases and J dropped 10 bases, with 12 bases sitting between them. This CDR3 region has 11 residues. Germline V lookup: CDR1 DFQATT, CDR2 SNEGSKA (reference sequence). Here the CDR3 reads CSASPRSEQFF. Here the CDR3 DNA reads TGCAGTGCTTCCCCCCGGTCGGAGCAGTTCTTC.

In DNA form, the CDR3 reads TGTGCCAGCAGTTTAAAGGGAGATTATAGTTCCTACGAGCAGTACTTC. Amino acids: CASSLKGDYSSYEQYF. The J gene is TRBJ2-7, the V gene TRBV27; TRBD2 might be the D (5 bases). The V end was cut by 2 bases, the J end by 1 base, with 15 bases between. The CDR3 length is 16 residues. The V gene's germline CDR1 is MNHEY and CDR2 SMNVEV (reference sequence).

This chain joins TRBV11-2 and TRBJ2-1; tentative D call: TRBD2 (6 bases). The V end was cut by 2 bases, the J end by 10 bases, with 9 bases between. CDR3 length: 12 residues. Germline CDR1 reads SGHAT; CDR2 reads FQNNGV. The CDR3 DNA is TGTGCCAGCAGCTTATTACGGGGGGAGCAGTTCTTC. This codes for CASSLLRGEQFF.

The chain uses TRBV4-2 and TRBJ1-4; D not certain. Germline V gene data show CDR1 as LGHNA and CDR2 as YNFKEQ. The CDR3 extends over 14 amino acids. Trimming cost V 0 bases and J 4 bases, with 6 bases left between them. The CDR3, as DNA: TGTGCCAGCAGCCAAGATTCCGGTAATGAAAAACTGTTTTTT. It encodes CASSQDSGNEKLFF.

The chain combines TRBV11-3 with TRBJ2-7, with 7 bases aligning to TRBD1. With 5 bases clipped from V and 2 bases from J, the junction kept 9 bases outside the gene matches. Germline V CDR1 and CDR2: SGHNT, YENEEA. This CDR3 contains 15 residues. The CDR3 reads CASSAGTGVAYEQYF. The CDR3 DNA reads as TGTGCCAGCAGCGCTGGAACAGGGGTGGCCTACGAGCAGTACTTC.

This clone was counted at least ten times. The chain recombines TRBV7-2 with TRBJ2-5, with a weak D call TRBD2 (5 bases). The ends were cut back, 6 bases at V and 4 bases at J, with 15 bases in the middle. The CDR3 contains 14 residues. Germline lookup yields CDR1 SGHTA and CDR2 FQGNSA. The CDR3 sequence is CASSQTVSGETQYF. CDR3 sequence (DNA): TGTGCCAGCAGTCAGACCGTCAGCGGAGAGACCCAGTACTTC.